This TCR beta chain was retrieved from a study of control samples from healthy donors and cancer patients. Germline loops: CDR1 SGHTA, CDR2 FQGNSA. V was pared by 5 bases and J by 7 bases, with 21 bases between. CDR3 length: 15 amino acids. Repertoires were generated with immunoSEQ multiplex PCR, while TCRdb's copy carries only in-frame clones and drops some. The table includes 6,000 to 7,000 clones, around three quarters detected once. The V gene is TRBV7-2, the J gene TRBJ2-7; D not resolved. Sequencing used formalin-fixed, paraffin-embedded tissue. This sequence was found in a male donor with melanoma. The CDR3 DNA is TGTGCCAGCAGCATCTCGGACGAAATGGTGTGGGAGCAGTACTTC. Translation gives CASSISDEMVWEQYF.